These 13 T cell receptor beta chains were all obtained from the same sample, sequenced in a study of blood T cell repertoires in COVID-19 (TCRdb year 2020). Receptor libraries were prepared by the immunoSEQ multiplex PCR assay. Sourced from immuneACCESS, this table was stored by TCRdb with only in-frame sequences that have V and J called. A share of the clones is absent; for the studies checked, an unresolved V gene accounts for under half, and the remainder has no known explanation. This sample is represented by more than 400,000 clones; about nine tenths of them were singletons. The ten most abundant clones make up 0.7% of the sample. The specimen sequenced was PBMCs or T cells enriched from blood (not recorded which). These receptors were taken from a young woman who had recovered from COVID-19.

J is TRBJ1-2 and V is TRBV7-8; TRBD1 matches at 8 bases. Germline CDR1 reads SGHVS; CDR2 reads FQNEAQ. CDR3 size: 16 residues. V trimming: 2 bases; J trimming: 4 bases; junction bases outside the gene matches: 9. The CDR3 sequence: CASSLRLGQDGYGYTF. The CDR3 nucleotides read TGTGCCAGCAGCTTAAGGTTGGGACAGGACGGCTATGGCTACACCTTC. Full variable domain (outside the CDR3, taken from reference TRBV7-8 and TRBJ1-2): GAGVSQSPRYKVAKRGQDVALRCDPISGHVSLFWYQQALGQGPEFLTYFQNEAQLDKSGLPSDRFFAERPEGSVSTLKIQRTQQEDSAVYLCASSLRLGQDGYGYTFGSGTRLTVV.

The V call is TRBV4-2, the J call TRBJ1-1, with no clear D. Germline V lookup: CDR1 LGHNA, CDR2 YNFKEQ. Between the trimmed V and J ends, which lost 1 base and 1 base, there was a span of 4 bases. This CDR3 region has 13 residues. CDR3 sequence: CASSQGQNTEAFF. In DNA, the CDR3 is TGTGCCAGCAGCCAAGGACAGAACACTGAAGCTTTCTTT.

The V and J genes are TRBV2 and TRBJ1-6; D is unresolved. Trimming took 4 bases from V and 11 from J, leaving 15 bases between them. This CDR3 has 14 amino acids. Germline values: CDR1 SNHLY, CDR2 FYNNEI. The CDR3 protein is CASSGDPAVTPLHF. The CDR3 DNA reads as TGTGCCAGCAGTGGTGACCCGGCGGTGACACCCCTCCACTTT.

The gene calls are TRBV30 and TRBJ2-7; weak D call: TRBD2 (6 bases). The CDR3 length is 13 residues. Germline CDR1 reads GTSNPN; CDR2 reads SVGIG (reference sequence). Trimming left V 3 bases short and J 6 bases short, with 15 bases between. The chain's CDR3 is CAWSLKGGAEQYF. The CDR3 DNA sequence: TGTGCCTGGAGCCTAAAAGGAGGGGCCGAGCAGTACTTC.

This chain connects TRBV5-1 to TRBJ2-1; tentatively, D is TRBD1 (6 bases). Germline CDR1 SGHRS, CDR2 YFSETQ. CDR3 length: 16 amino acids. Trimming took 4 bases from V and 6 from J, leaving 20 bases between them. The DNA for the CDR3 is TGCGCCAGCAGCCCCGGGATTGGGGGCCTGGTCAATGAGCAGTTCTTC. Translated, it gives CASSPGIGGLVNEQFF.

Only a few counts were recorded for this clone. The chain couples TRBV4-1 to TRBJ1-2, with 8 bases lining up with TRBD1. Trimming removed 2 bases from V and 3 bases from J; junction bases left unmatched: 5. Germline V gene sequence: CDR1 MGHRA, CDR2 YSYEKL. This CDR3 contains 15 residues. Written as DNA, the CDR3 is TGCGCCAGCAGCCAACGACAGGGGCTTCACTATGGCTACACCTTC. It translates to CASSQRQGLHYGYTF.

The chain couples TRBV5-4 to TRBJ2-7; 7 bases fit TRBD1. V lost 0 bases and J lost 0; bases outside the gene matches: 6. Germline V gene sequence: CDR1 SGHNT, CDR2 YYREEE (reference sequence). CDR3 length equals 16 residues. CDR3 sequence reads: CASSLAKGALSYEQYF. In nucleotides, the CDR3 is TGTGCCAGCAGCTTGGCTAAGGGGGCCCTCTCCTACGAGCAGTACTTC. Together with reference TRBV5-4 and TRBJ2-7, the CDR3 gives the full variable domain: ETGVTQSPTHLIKTRGQQVTLRCSSQSGHNTVSWYQQALGQGPQFIFQYYREEENGRGNFPPRFSGLQFPNYSSELNVNALELDDSALYLCASSLAKGALSYEQYFGPGTRLTVT.

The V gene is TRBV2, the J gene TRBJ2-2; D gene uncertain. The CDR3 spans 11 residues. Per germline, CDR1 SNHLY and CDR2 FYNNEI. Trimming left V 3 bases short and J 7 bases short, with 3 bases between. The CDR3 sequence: CASSERGELFF. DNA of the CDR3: TGTGCCAGCAGTGAGCGCGGGGAGCTGTTTTTT.

The CDR3 spells CASSWDSSYEQYF. In DNA form, the CDR3 reads TGCGCCAGCAGCTGGGACAGCTCCTACGAGCAGTACTTC. The rearrangement links TRBV4-1 to TRBJ2-7, with 7 bases that match TRBD1. The CDR3 has 13 amino acids. Trimming cost V 5 bases and J 0 bases; bases outside gene matches: 1. Germline loops: CDR1 MGHRA, CDR2 YSYEKL.

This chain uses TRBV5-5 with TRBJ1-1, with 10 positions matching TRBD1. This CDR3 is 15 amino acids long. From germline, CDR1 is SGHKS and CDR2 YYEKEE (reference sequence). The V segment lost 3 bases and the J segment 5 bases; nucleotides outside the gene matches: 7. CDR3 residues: CASSSEGTGATEAFF. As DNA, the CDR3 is TGTGCCAGCAGCTCGGAGGGGACAGGGGCAACTGAAGCTTTCTTT.

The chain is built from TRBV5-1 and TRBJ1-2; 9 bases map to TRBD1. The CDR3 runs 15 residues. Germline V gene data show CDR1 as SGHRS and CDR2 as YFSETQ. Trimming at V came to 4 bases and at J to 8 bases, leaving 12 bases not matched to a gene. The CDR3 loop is CASSPQTGQGGGYTF. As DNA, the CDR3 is TGCGCCAGCAGCCCCCAGACGGGACAGGGAGGGGGCTACACCTTC.

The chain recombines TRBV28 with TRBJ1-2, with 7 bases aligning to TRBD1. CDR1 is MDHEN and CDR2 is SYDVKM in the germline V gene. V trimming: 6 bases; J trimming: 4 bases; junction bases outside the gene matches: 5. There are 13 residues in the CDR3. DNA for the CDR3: TGTGCCAGCAGCCCAGGGGGTGGCTATGGCTACACCTTC. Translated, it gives CASSPGGGYGYTF.

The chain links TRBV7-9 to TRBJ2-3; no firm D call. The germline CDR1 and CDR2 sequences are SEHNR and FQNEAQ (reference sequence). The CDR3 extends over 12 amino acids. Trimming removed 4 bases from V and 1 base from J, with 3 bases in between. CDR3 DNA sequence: TGTGCCAGCAGCTCAGGCACAGATACGCAGTATTTT. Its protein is CASSSGTDTQYF.